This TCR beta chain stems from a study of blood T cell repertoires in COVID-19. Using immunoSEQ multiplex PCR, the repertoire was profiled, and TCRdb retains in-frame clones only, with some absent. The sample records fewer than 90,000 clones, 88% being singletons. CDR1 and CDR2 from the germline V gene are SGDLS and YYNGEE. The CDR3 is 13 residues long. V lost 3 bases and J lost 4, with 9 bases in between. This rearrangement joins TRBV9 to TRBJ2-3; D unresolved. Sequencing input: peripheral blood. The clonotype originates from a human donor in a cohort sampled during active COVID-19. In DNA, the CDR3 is TGTGCCAGCAGCGCAAGCCCGGCAGATACGCAGTATTTT. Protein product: CASSASPADTQYF.